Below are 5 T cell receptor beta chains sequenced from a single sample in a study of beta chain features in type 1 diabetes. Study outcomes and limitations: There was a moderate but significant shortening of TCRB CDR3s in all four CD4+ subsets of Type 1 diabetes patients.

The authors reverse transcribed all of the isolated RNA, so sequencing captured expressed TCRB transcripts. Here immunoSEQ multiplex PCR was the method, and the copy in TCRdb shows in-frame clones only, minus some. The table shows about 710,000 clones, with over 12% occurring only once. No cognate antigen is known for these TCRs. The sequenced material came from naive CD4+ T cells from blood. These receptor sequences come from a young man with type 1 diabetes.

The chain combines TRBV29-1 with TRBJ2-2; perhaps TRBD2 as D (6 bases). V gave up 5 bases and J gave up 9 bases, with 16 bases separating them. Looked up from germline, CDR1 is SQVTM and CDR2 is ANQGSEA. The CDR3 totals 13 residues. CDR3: CSVWGGGERELFF. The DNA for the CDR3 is TGCAGCGTTTGGGGAGGAGGGGAGCGGGAGCTGTTTTTT.

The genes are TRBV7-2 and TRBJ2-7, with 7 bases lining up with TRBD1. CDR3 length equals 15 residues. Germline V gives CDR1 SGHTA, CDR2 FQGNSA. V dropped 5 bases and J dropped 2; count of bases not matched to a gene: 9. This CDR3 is CASSPQTGTAYEQYF. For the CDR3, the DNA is TGTGCCAGCAGCCCGCAGACAGGGACGGCCTACGAGCAGTACTTC.

CDR3 sequence reads: CSVGKGANTGELFF. The DNA of the CDR3 is TGCAGCGTTGGAAAGGGGGCTAACACCGGGGAGCTGTTTTTT. V is TRBV29-1 and J is TRBJ2-2, with TRBD1 matching over 7 bases. This CDR3 has 14 amino acids. Germline CDR1 reads SQVTM; CDR2 reads ANQGSEA. Trimming removed 4 bases from V and 2 bases from J; junction bases left unmatched: 4.

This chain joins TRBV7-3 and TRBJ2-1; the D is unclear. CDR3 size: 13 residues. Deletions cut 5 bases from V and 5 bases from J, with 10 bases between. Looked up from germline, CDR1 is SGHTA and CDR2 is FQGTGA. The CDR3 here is CASSLQWDNEQFF. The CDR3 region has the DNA TGTGCCAGCAGCCTGCAATGGGACAATGAGCAGTTCTTC.

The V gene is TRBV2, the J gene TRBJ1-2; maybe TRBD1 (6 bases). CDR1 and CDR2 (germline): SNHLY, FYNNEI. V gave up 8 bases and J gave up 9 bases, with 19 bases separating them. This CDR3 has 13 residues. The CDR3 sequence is CASSSETGLSYTF. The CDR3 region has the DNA TGTGCCAGCTCCTCAGAAACAGGGCTAAGCTACACCTTC.